This T cell receptor beta chain was identified in a study of PD-L1 blockade in urothelial cancer. Anywhere from 1 to 8 samples came from each patient, spanning pretreatment and on-treatment. This CDR3 has 15 residues. Trimming shortened V by 5 bases and J by 4 bases, and 14 bases separated the two germline ends. Per germline, CDR1 SGHVS and CDR2 FQNEAQ. Details on this clone: Its specificity is unknown.

Study observations and caveats: Improved survival was predicted by pretreatment blood TCR clonality below the median.

Profiled with immunoSEQ multiplex PCR; TCRdb holds only in-frame clones, not every one. The table records approximately 80,000 clones, about four fifths of them present only once. The TCR originated in a man aged 65-85 years with urothelial cancer. Sequences were derived from PBMCs, sampled around atezolizumab (anti-PD-L1) treatment. The chain employs TRBV7-8 and TRBJ2-2; D perhaps matches TRBD1 (6 bases). The CDR3 loop reads CASSDHRVATGELFF. The CDR3 DNA follows: TGTGCCAGCAGCGACCACAGGGTCGCCACCGGGGAGCTGTTTTTT.